The following is a T cell receptor beta chain sequence with its context. As yet, its antigen is unknown. The ends lost 3 bases at V and 6 bases at J; junction bases unmatched: 7. The germline CDR1 and CDR2 sequences are GTSNPN and SVGIG (reference sequence). The CDR3 loop spans 13 amino acids. The PCR employed 60 Vbeta primers together with 13 Jbeta primers. Assay: immunoSEQ multiplex PCR; the TCRdb copy retains only in-frame clones and omits some. The sample contains some 110,000 clones, around 78% of which appear only once. This sample was taken from a study of cytomegalovirus exposure and HLA in healthy donors. Study conclusions and caveats: A reported reduction in N-insertions relative to the approximately 690-donor mean was seen in an Asian-associated ancestry cluster in a later analysis. Later, an analysis showed that TCR beta chains associated with HLA were more clonally expanded than others that were equally common. TCR beta sequences numbering 15,000 to 20,000 were associated with HLA alleles at 0.05 false discovery rate in a later analysis.

This clonotype originated in a middle-aged man in good health and CMV-seronegative. Sequencing was performed on PBMCs. This sequence joins TRBV30 and TRBJ2-7; TRBD1 matches at 8 bases. CDR3 sequence reads: CAWRARGPGEQYF. The CDR3 DNA follows: TGTGCCTGGAGGGCCAGGGGGCCGGGCGAGCAGTACTTC.